The 14 T cell receptor beta chains given below trace back to one sample, sequenced in a study of blood T cells in healthy people across ages. Next came a second PCR, run for about 7 to 12 cycles, which used a sample-barcoded 5' primer along with a J-beta primer mix. TCRdb processed the 5' RACE reads anew with MiXCR; each CDR3 protein has one entry. Counted here are roughly 1 million distinct CDR3 sequences, 20% to 25% occurring once; the ten biggest clones make up around 0.75%. The same specimen was also included in a second study, on T cells of mothers and their children.

The sample comprised blood. Receptors were obtained from a girl aged 2-10 years in good health.

This clonotype has just a few counts. The V gene is TRBV5-1, the J gene TRBJ2-5, with 8 nucleotides matching TRBD1. V dropped 4 bases and J dropped 1; count of bases not matched to a gene: 15. Germline V gene sequence: CDR1 SGHRS, CDR2 YFSETQ. The length of the CDR3 is 18 residues. The CDR3 DNA reads TGCGCCAGCAGCCCCGGGACAGGCTCCCTGACCAGCCAAGAGACCCAGTACTTC. Protein sequence: CASSPGTGSLTSQETQYF. Combining the CDR3 with reference TRBV5-1 and TRBJ2-5 gives the whole variable domain KAGVTQTPRYLIKTRGQQVTLSCSPISGHRSVSWYQQTPGQGLQFLFEYFSETQRNKGNFPGRFSGRQFSNSRSEMNVSTLELGDSALYLCASSPGTGSLTSQETQYFGPGTRLLVL.

The rearrangement joins TRBV3-1 to TRBJ2-3; D remains unclear. Germline CDR1 LGHDT, CDR2 YNNKEL (reference sequence). Trimming took off 7 bases at V and 4 bases at J, with 6 bases between the two ends. This CDR3 region has 11 residues. The CDR3 DNA reads TGTGCCAGCAAGATAGCAGATACGCAGTATTTT. Amino acids: CASKIADTQYF.

The J gene is TRBJ2-3, the V gene TRBV6-5; TRBD1 might be the D (6 bases). The CDR3 spans 17 residues. Germline assignment: CDR1 MNHEY and CDR2 SVGAGI. V was pared by 2 bases and J by 4 bases, with 19 bases between. CDR3 sequence: CASSYRLTGQRPDTQYF. The CDR3 region has the DNA TGTGCCAGCAGTTACCGGTTAACTGGACAGCGCCCAGATACGCAGTATTTT.

In this sample, this clonotype turned up a few times. In nucleotides, the CDR3 is TGTGCCAGCAGTCCTAATCCTACATCCCCGGGACCCGACCAAGATACGCAGTATTTT. This translates into CASSPNPTSPGPDQDTQYF. The chain links TRBV28 to TRBJ2-3; possibly TRBD1 or TRBD2 for D (5 bases each). Trimming removed 5 bases from V and 5 bases from J, with 29 bases in between. The germline V gene has CDR1 MDHEN and CDR2 SYDVKM. This CDR3 comprises 19 residues.

This clonotype was observed a few times. The rearrangement links TRBV2 to TRBJ2-6, with TRBD1 as a possible D gene (6 bases). CDR1 and CDR2 from the germline V gene are SNHLY and FYNNEI. The CDR3 extends over 15 amino acids. Trimming cost V 6 bases and J 2 bases, with 11 bases left between them. The CDR3 reads CASRPQGTGANVLTF. The DNA for the CDR3 is TGTGCCAGCAGGCCACAGGGAACTGGGGCCAACGTCCTGACTTTC. Combining the CDR3 with reference TRBV2 and TRBJ2-6 gives the whole variable domain EPEVTQTPSHQVTQMGQEVILRCVPISNHLYFYWYRQILGQKVEFLVSFYNNEISEKSEIFDDQFSVERPDGSNFTLKIRSTKLEDSAMYFCASRPQGTGANVLTFGAGSRLTVL.

Concerning this clonotype: A read error may explain this, as a much larger clone is one base away. V is TRBV5-1 and J is TRBJ2-5; TRBD2 aligns across 13 bases. The J call may be wrong; the DNA end is better matched by TRBJ2-7. This CDR3 has 15 residues. Germline V CDR1 and CDR2: SGHRS, YFSETQ. The CDR3 region has the DNA TGCGCCAGCGGCTCCGGACTAGCGGGAGCCGACGAGCAGTACTTC. It specifies CASGSGLAGADEQYF.

This clonotype was seen a single time. The J gene is TRBJ2-3, the V gene TRBV20-1, with D possibly being TRBD2 (5 bases). Deletions cut 2 bases from V and 1 base from J, with 13 bases between. Per germline, CDR1 DFQATT and CDR2 SNEGSKA (reference sequence). The CDR3 has 15 amino acids. The DNA for the CDR3 is TGCAGTGCTAGACCTGTCGCGGGCGGCACAGATACGCAGTATTTT. Translating it yields CSARPVAGGTDTQYF.

A few counts support this clonotype. The chain joins TRBV28 to TRBJ2-1, with 8 bases that match TRBD1. Germline V gene lookup returns CDR1 MDHEN and CDR2 SYDVKM. The CDR3 is 15 residues long. The J segment lost 4 bases and the V segment lost 6 bases, leaving 8 bases of the junction unmatched. The CDR3: CASRLGQGGYNEQFF. In nucleotides, the CDR3 is TGTGCCAGCAGGCTCGGACAGGGTGGGTACAATGAGCAGTTCTTC.

The rearrangement joins TRBV5-1 to TRBJ2-3, with D perhaps matching TRBD1 (5 bases). Germline CDR1 reads SGHRS; CDR2 reads YFSETQ. V lost 0 bases to trimming and J lost 3 bases, with 14 bases between them. The CDR3 extends over 16 amino acids. CDR3: CASSLAPQGGTDTQYF. DNA for the CDR3: TGCGCCAGCAGCTTGGCTCCCCAGGGTGGAACAGATACGCAGTATTTT.

The chain has TRBV25-1 and TRBJ1-2, with 7 bases lining up with TRBD1. Germline V CDR1 and CDR2: MGHDK, SYGVNS. CDR3 length: 11 amino acids. CDR3 coding DNA: TGTGTGTACAGGGGTAGCTATGGCTACACCTTC. Its protein is CVYRGSYGYTF.

The chain links TRBV7-2 to TRBJ2-3; 9 nucleotides match TRBD2. This CDR3 has 17 amino acids. With 5 bases clipped from V and 3 bases from J, the junction kept 12 bases outside the gene matches. The germline gives CDR1 SGHTA, CDR2 FQGNSA. The CDR3 DNA reads TGTGCCAGCAGCAAGATCGGCGGGGGGGCCGTGACAGATACGCAGTATTTT. This codes for CASSKIGGGAVTDTQYF.

The chain links TRBV2 to TRBJ2-6, with 8 bases lining up with TRBD1. This CDR3 region has 16 residues. Trimming took 8 bases from V and 0 from J; bases not matched to a gene: 6. Germline values: CDR1 SNHLY, CDR2 FYNNEI. CDR3 in amino acids: CASGTGAFSGANVLTF. The CDR3 DNA reads TGTGCCAGCGGGACAGGTGCATTCTCTGGGGCCAACGTCCTGACTTTC.

This clonotype was seen a handful of times. J is TRBJ1-1 and V is TRBV20-1; D gene ambiguous. Germline assignment: CDR1 DFQATT and CDR2 SNEGSKA (reference sequence). V lost 1 base and J lost 2, with 11 bases in between. The CDR3 covers 14 residues. The chain's CDR3 is CSARVRGSNTEAFF. The CDR3 DNA follows: TGCAGTGCTAGAGTTAGAGGGAGTAACACTGAAGCTTTCTTT.

V gene TRBV6-6 combines with J gene TRBJ2-3, with a weak D call TRBD2 (5 bases). V was trimmed by 2 bases and J by 5 bases, leaving 14 bases between them. The germline gives CDR1 MNHNY, CDR2 SVGAGI (reference sequence). The CDR3 has 15 amino acids. The CDR3 DNA sequence: TGTGCCAGCAGTTACCTTACAGTTGGAGGAGATACGCAGTATTTT. Its protein is CASSYLTVGGDTQYF.